This T cell receptor beta chain was obtained from a study of early T cells in non-severe SARS-CoV-2 infection. At the level of the study: The input, bulk RNA from unsorted whole blood, was sequenced, and chains were unpaired.

The study's findings and limits: Lookups in VDJdb leaned toward anti-spike CD8 responses and missed private and CD4 specificities.

cDNA molecules, individually, were tagged with unique molecular identifiers. TCRdb re-derived calls from the 5' RACE reads in MiXCR, one entry per CDR3 protein. The top ten clones hold nearly 3% of a sample with about 64,000 distinct CDR3 sequences, approximately 10% of them seen once. This clonotype was counted many times. Antigen unknown. The CDR3 has 16 residues. Deletions cut 5 bases from V and 5 bases from J, with 21 bases between. The germline V gene has CDR1 SGHVS and CDR2 FNYEAQ. The sequence was collected from an adult who was a healthcare worker with PCR-confirmed SARS-CoV-2 infection or an uninfected control (not recorded which). The source was whole blood, collected at baseline. The gene calls are TRBV7-6 and TRBJ2-5; D may be TRBD1 (6 bases). The CDR3 region has the DNA TGTGCCAGCAGCGCACCCCTTGGGGGCATCCGTGAGACCCAGTACTTC. Its translation is CASSAPLGGIRETQYF.